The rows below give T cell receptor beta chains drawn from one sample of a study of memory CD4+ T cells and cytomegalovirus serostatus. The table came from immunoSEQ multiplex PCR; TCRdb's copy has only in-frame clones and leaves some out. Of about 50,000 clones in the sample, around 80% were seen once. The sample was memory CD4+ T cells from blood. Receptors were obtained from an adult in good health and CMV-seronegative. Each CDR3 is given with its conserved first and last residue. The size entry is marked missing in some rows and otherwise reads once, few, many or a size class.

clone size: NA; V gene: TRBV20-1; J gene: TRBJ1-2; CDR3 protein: CSARGDGGGTF
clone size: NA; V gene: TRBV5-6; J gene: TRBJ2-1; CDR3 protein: CASSFSMEQFF
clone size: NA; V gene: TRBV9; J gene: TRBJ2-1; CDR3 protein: CASSVGDSGGSYNEQFF
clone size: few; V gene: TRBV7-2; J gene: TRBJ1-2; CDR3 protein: CASSLSGTAYGYTF
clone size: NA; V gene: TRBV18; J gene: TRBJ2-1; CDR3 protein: CASSPWGQASSYNEQFF
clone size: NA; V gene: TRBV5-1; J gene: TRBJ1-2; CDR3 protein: CASTLLGDPKGDGYTF
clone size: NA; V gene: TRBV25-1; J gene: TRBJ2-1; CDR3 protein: CASSESGDPYNEQFF
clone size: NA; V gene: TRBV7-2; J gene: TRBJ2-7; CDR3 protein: CASSQLITGQGNEQYF
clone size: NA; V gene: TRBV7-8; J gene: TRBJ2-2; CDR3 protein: CASSLIGAGVMNTGELFF
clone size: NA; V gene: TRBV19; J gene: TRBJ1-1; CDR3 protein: CASSKGQGVTEAFF
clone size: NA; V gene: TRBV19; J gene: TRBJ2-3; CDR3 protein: CASASGGSDTQYF
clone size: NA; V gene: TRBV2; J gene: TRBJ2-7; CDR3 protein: CASRGQGKGYEQYF
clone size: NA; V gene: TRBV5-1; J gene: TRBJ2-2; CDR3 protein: CASSYSANTGELFF